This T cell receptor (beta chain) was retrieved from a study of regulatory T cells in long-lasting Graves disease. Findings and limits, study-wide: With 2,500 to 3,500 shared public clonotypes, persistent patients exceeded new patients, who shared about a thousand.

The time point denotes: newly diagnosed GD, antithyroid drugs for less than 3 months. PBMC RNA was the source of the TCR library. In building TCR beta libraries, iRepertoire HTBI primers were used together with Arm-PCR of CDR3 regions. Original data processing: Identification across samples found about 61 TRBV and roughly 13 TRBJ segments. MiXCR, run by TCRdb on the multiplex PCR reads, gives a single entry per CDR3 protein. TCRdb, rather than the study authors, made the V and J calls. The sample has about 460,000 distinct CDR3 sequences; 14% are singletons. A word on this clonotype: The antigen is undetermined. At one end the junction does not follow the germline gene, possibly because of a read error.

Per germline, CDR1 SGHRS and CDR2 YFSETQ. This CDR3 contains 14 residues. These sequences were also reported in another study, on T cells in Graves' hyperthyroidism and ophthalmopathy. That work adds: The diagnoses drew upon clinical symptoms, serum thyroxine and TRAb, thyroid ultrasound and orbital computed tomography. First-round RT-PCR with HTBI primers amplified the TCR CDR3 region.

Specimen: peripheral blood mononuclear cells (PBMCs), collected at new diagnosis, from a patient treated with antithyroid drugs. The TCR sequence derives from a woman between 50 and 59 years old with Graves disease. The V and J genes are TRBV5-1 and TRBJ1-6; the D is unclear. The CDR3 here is CASSVDSGSSPLHF. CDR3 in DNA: TGTGCCAGCAGCGTAGATTCTGGGAGTTCACCCCTCCACTTT.